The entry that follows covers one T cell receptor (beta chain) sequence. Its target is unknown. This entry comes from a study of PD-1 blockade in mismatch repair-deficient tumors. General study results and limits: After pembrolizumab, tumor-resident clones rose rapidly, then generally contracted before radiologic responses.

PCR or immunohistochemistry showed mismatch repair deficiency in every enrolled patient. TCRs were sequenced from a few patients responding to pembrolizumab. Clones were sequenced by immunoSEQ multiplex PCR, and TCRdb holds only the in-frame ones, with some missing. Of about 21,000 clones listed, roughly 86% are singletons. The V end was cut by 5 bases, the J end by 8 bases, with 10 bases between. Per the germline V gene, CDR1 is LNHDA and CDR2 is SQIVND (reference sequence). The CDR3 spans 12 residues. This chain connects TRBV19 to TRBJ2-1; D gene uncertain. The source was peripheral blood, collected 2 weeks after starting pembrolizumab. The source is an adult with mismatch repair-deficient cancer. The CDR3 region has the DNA TGTGCCAGTAGTCCGGTCCGGGATGAGCAGTTCTTC. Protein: CASSPVRDEQFF.